The entry below gives a single TCR beta chain sequence along with its context. Per the germline V gene, CDR1 is SNHLY and CDR2 is FYNNEI. Trimming stripped 7 bases from V and 3 bases from J, with 12 bases between. The CDR3 contains 13 residues. In the original processing: Reference gene primer amplification in the assay estimated nucleated cell counts. Assay used: immunoSEQ multiplex PCR; TCRdb lists only in-frame clones, some missing. The DNA was the basis for D and trimming; V, J and clone size are from that table. The table shows around 500,000 clones, with 75% to 90% occurring only once. This entry belongs to a study of blood T cell repertoires in COVID-19. On the study more broadly: Sites across the United States, Italy and Spain contributed samples from acute and convalescent COVID-19. Nucleic acid was either cDNA or gDNA, and it came from T cells, B-cell-depleted T cells, or PBMCs.

For recovered donors of Cohort 3, there were two negative PCRs, clearance, or symptom resolution. This receptor was taken from a woman aged 55-70 years who had recovered from COVID-19. Sequencing was done on a sample of PBMCs or T cells enriched from blood (not recorded which). V gene TRBV2 combines with J gene TRBJ1-1; tentatively, D is TRBD1 (5 bases). CDR3 sequence: CASIGHTDTEAFF. As DNA, the CDR3 is TGTGCCAGCATCGGACACACCGACACTGAAGCTTTCTTT. Looking up the rest from reference TRBV2 and TRBJ1-1 gives the full variable domain: EPEVTQTPSHQVTQMGQEVILRCVPISNHLYFYWYRQILGQKVEFLVSFYNNEISEKSEIFDDQFSVERPDGSNFTLKIRSTKLEDSAMYFCASIGHTDTEAFFGQGTRLTVV.